The clone carrying this T cell receptor beta chain was counted ten times or more. The sample is drawn from a study of T cells in Graves' hyperthyroidism and ophthalmopathy. V was cut by 4 bases and J by 1 base, with 11 bases left in between. There are 14 residues in the CDR3. Germline V gene sequence: CDR1 SGHRS, CDR2 YFSETQ. The CDR3 regions of TCR beta were amplified from RNA transcripts. Using the HTBI primer set, a first-round RT-PCR was run on the TCR CDR3. TCRdb reprocessed the multiplex PCR reads with MiXCR, giving one entry per CDR3 protein. The top ten hold roughly a sixth of the sample, which has around 700,000 distinct CDR3 sequences, over 15% seen once.

Sequenced sample: blood. The V gene is TRBV5-1, the J gene TRBJ1-1; maybe TRBD1 (5 bases). This clonotype originated in a woman aged 45-59 years with Graves' hyperthyroidism that later progressed to Graves' ophthalmopathy. CDR3 sequence reads: CASSQDNSNTEAFF. The CDR3 DNA reads as TGCGCCAGCAGCCAGGACAACTCGAACACTGAAGCTTTCTTT.